This T cell receptor (beta chain) came from a study of T cell clones after liver transplantation. TCRdb keeps only in-frame clones here, not all; method: immunoSEQ multiplex PCR. The sample holds roughly 70,000 clones, 75% to 85% seen once. The TCR was taken from a human donor who received a liver transplant. The sample consisted of CD4+ T cells from blood, taken before liver transplant.

The CDR3 reads CTSSQDLSPSGSNQPQHF. The DNA for the CDR3 is TGCACCAGCAGCCAAGATCTCAGTCCCTCTGGGAGCAATCAGCCCCAGCATTTT. This chain uses TRBV1 with TRBJ1-5. TRBV1 is a documented pseudogene. CDR3 size: 18 residues.